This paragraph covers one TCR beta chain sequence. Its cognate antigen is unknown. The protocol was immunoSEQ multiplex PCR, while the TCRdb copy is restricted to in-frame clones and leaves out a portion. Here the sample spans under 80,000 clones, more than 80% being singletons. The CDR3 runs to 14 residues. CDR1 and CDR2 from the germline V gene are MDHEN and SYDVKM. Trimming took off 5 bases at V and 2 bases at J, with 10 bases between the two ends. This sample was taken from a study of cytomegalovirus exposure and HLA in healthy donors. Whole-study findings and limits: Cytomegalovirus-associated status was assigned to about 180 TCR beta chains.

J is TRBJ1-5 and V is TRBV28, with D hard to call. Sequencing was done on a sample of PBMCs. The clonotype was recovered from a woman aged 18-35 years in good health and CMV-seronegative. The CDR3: CASSATGGNQPQHF. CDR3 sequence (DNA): TGTGCCAGCAGTGCGACCGGGGGCAATCAGCCCCAGCATTTT.